A single sample is the source of the 5 T cell receptor beta chains below, sequenced in a study of blood T cell repertoires in COVID-19. TCRdb's copy holds only in-frame clones and misses some; the assay was immunoSEQ multiplex PCR. The table has 95,000 to 100,000 clones, around 90% seen once. The material sequenced was peripheral blood. These receptors originate from a man aged 45-65 years with acute or convalescent COVID-19.

The CDR3 DNA sequence: TGTGCCAGCAGTTCTTCCGGGACAGGGTATGGGGGCTACACCTTC. Protein: CASSSSGTGYGGYTF. V and J are TRBV7-2 and TRBJ1-2; 9 nucleotides match TRBD1. This CDR3 is 15 amino acids long. Germline loops: CDR1 SGHTA, CDR2 FQGNSA. V lost 6 bases and J lost 8; bases outside the gene matches: 13.

This sequence joins TRBV18 and TRBJ1-2; TRBD1 might be the D (5 bases). The CDR3 runs to 15 residues. Germline V lookup: CDR1 KGHSH, CDR2 LQKENI. Trimming took 3 bases from V and 1 from J, leaving 12 bases between them. The CDR3 protein is CASSPDRLLNYGYTF. CDR3 sequence (DNA): TGTGCCAGCTCACCTGACAGACTCCTTAACTATGGCTACACCTTC. Full variable domain (outside the CDR3, taken from reference TRBV18 and TRBJ1-2): NAGVMQNPRHLVRRRGQEARLRCSPMKGHSHVYWYRQLPEEGLKFMVYLQKENIIDESGMPKERFSAEFPKEGPSILRIQQVVRGDSAAYFCASSPDRLLNYGYTFGSGTRLTVV.

This CDR3 is CATSRDSREGQPQHF. CDR3 nucleotide sequence: TGTGCCACCAGCAGAGATAGCAGGGAGGGACAGCCCCAGCATTTT. This chain uses TRBV15 with TRBJ1-5; a weak D match, TRBD1 (5 bases). Germline CDR1 LNHNV, CDR2 YYDKDF (reference sequence). Deletions cut 0 bases from V and 7 bases from J, with 13 bases between. The CDR3 totals 15 residues.

V and J are TRBV9 and TRBJ2-5, with D possibly matching TRBD1 (5 bases). Deletions cut 5 bases from V and 1 base from J, with 12 bases between. Germline V lookup: CDR1 SGDLS, CDR2 YYNGEE. This CDR3 is built from 14 residues. For the CDR3, the DNA is TGTGCCAGCAGTTCGACAGCATTCCAAGAGACCCAGTACTTC. Translation gives CASSSTAFQETQYF.

In DNA form, the CDR3 reads TGTGCCAGCAGCTTGAGTTCTAGCGGGGTCAGGGTTGAGCAGTTCTTC. This codes for CASSLSSSGVRVEQFF. The V call is TRBV5-4, the J call TRBJ2-1, with 9 bases that match TRBD2. V was pared by 1 base and J by 9 bases, with 11 bases of the junction left unmatched. This CDR3 has 16 residues. Germline V lookup: CDR1 SGHNT, CDR2 YYREEE (reference sequence).